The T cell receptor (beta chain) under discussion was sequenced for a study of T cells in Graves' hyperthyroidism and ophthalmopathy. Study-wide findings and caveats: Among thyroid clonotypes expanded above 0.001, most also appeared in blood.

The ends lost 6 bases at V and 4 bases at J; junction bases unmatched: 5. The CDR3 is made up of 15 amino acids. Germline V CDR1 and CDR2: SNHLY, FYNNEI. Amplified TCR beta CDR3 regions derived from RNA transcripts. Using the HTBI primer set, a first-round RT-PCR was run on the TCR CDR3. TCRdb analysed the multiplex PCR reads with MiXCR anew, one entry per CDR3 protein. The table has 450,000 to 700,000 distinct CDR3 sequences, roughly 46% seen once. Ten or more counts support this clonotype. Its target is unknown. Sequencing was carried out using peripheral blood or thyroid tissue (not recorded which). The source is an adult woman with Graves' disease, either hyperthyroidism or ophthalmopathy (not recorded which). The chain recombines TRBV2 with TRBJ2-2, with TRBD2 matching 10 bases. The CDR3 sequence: CASRRLAGLTGELFF. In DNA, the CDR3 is TGTGCCAGCAGGAGACTAGCGGGCCTCACCGGGGAGCTGTTTTTT.